The present T cell receptor beta chain was sequenced within a study of CD8+CD57+ T cells in acquired aplastic anemia (dated by TCRdb to 2017 to 2018). With respect to the entire study: A mean of approximately 2.9 ug of DNA, ranging from roughly 0.18 to 30 ug, was extracted from sorted CD4+ and CD8+ cells. CD8+CD57+ expansion was defined as a frequency above the mean frequency observed in healthy subjects. Points the paper makes about the study in general: Although under 35 CD8+ CDR3 sequences were shared by patients and controls, these sequences appeared highly expressed in patients and within the immunodominant clones of patients. Patients and healthy controls showed no significant difference in CD8+ Simpson's diversity (P=0.060).

Expansion of CD8+CD57+ cells had been shown by flow cytometry in the patients chosen for sequencing. Every patient had a diagnosis of severe acquired aplastic anemia based on International Study of Aplastic Anemia and Agranulocytosis and Camitta criteria. No therapy had been received by the patients at the time of blood sampling. TCR repertoires of sorted CD4+ and CD8+ blood T cells from severe aplastic anemia patients and healthy subjects were deep-sequenced in the study. In the USA, patient enrollment took place under clinicaltrials.gov protocols 00001620, 01623167, 00001397, 00071045, 00081523 and 00961064. Ficoll-Paque density gradient centrifugation was used to isolate peripheral blood mononuclear cells. Before DNA extraction, CD4+ and CD8+ T cells were sorted by FACS or by magnetic beads. CDR1 and CDR2 are read off the germline V gene (reference sequence) as MNHEY and SMNVEV. At the junction V is shortened by 4 bases and J by 2 bases; bases outside the gene matches: 4. Counted from cysteine to phenylalanine, this CDR3 has 15 amino acids. Left in the record is the CDR3 DNA by itself, 45 bases read in frame from the first base.

TCR beta VDJ combination and CDR3 sequence profiling used genomic DNA as the template. TCR repertoire sequencing was run on an Illumina HiSeq 2000. The source study handled its data this way. Repertoires were assessed using TRBV/TRBJ rearrangement plots, CDR3 size and DJ length profiles, and Simpson's diversity index. The most abundant DNA sequence in the deep sequencing data was defined as the immunodominant clone. CDR3 amino acid sequences were screened for sharing across subjects and compared with published repertoires and the VDJdb database. In-frame beta chains were kept once TCRdb had trimmed the public reads at Q25 with fastp and called clones with MiXCR. Each entry merges the rows of one CDR3 protein and shows their most common DNA and genes. TCRdb's processing, not the study's, gives the V and J calls here. This sample holds around 130,000 distinct CDR3 sequences; approximately 50% were observed only once. The leading ten clones occupy roughly 30% of the sample.

This clonotype has ten or more counts. It has no known antigen specificity. The sample holds no much larger clone one base away, and base qualities are not on file. Sequencing used sorted CD4+, CD8+, or CD8+CD57+ T cells (not recorded which) from PBMCs. This TCR came from a human donor with aplastic anemia. The chain employs TRBV27 and TRBJ2-7; the junction holds 11 bases that match TRBD2. The nucleotide sequence reads TGTGCCAGCAGTTCCGGGACTAGCGGTACCTACGAGCAGTACTTC. Its translation reads: CASSSGTSGTYEQYF.